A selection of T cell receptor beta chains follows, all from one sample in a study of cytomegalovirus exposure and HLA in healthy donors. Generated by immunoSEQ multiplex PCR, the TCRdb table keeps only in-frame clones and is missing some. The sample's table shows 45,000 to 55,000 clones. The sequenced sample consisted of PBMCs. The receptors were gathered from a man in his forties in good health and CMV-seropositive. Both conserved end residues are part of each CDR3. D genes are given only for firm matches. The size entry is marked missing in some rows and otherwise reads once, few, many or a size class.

CASSMGRAADTQYF TGTGCCAGTAGTATGGGCAGGGCAGCGGATACGCAGTATTTT TRBV19 . TRBJ2-3 .
CASSPWGDRGDEQYF TGTGCCAGCAGCCCTTGGGGGGACAGGGGAGACGAGCAGTACTTC TRBV9 TRBD1 TRBJ2-7 .
CASSLDLGLIYEQYF TGTGCCAGCAGCTTAGATTTGGGCTTGATCTACGAGCAGTACTTC TRBV11-2 . TRBJ2-7 .
CASSGTRDTDTQYF TGTGCCAGCAGTGGGACGCGGGACACAGATACGCAGTATTTT TRBV6-1 . TRBJ2-3 .
CASSLGLAGENEQFF TGTGCCAGCAGTCTGGGACTAGCGGGAGAAAATGAGCAGTTCTTC TRBV27 TRBD2 TRBJ2-1 .
CASSMGLAGPQGEQYF TGTGCCAGCAGCATGGGACTAGCGGGGCCCCAAGGCGAGCAGTACTTC TRBV9 TRBD2 TRBJ2-7 .
CASSWTDYEQYF TGTGCCAGCAGTTGGACGGACTACGAGCAGTATTTC TRBV28 . TRBJ2-7 .
CASSPRTSLYEQYF TGTGCCAGCAGTCCCCGGACTAGCTTATACGAGCAGTACTTC TRBV27 TRBD2 TRBJ2-7 .
CASSSLGLSGNTIYF TGCGCCAGCAGCTCACTGGGACTCTCTGGAAACACCATATATTTT TRBV4-1 . TRBJ1-3 .
CASSFSTGVAFF TGTGCCAGCAGCTTCTCCACAGGAGTAGCTTTCTTT TRBV5-6 . TRBJ1-1 .
CASSPRSEANYGYTF TGTGCCAGCAGCCCCAGGTCGGAGGCTAACTATGGCTACACCTTC TRBV9 . TRBJ1-2 .
CASSVATGTSGGQETQYF TGTGCCAGCAGCGTAGCTACGGGGACTAGCGGGGGCCAAGAGACCCAGTACTTC TRBV9 TRBD2 TRBJ2-5 .
CASSGGQGAYEQYF TGTGCCAGCAGCGGGGGACAGGGAGCTTACGAGCAGTACTTC TRBV7-2 TRBD1 TRBJ2-7 .
CASSLRGQGALGETQYF TGTGCCAGCAGCCTCCGGGGACAGGGGGCGTTGGGAGAGACCCAGTACTTC TRBV5-4 TRBD1 TRBJ2-5 .
CASSVQTRGPDTQYF TGTGCCAGCAGTGTTCAGACTAGAGGGCCAGATACGCAGTATTTT TRBV2 . TRBJ2-3 .
CASSDGGVGYGYTF TGTGCCAGCAGCGACGGGGGGGTCGGGTATGGCTACACCTTC TRBV7-2 . TRBJ1-2 .
CASSAGTGSYSNQPQHF TGTGCCAGCAGCGCCGGGACAGGGTCATATAGCAATCAGCCCCAGCATTTT TRBV5-5 TRBD1 TRBJ1-5 .
CASSLGLHQETQYF TGTGCCAGCAGCTTAGGACTGCACCAAGAGACCCAGTACTTC TRBV11-1 . TRBJ2-5 .
CASRVQGDGETQYF TGTGCCAGTAGGGTACAGGGGGACGGGGAGACCCAGTACTTC TRBV19 TRBD1 TRBJ2-5 .
CSVEDPLTGGTEAFF TGCAGCGTTGAAGACCCTCTGACAGGGGGCACTGAAGCTTTCTTT TRBV29-1 TRBD1 TRBJ1-1 .
CASSLKSRNTEAFF TGTGCCAGCAGCTTGAAGTCCAGGAACACTGAAGCTTTCTTT TRBV5-6 . TRBJ1-1 large
CASSPQTGGGTGNTIYF TGTGCCAGCAGTCCCCAAACAGGGGGCGGAACTGGAAACACCATATATTTT TRBV28 TRBD1 TRBJ1-3 .
CASSLEQGVYEQYF TGTGCCAGCAGCTTGGAACAGGGGGTCTACGAGCAGTACTTC TRBV5-6 TRBD1 TRBJ2-7 .
CASSSTSGARREQYF TGTGCCAGCAGCTCGACTAGCGGGGCGAGGAGAGAGCAGTACTTC TRBV7-9 TRBD2 TRBJ2-5 .
CASSSQNRVVGEKLFF TGTGCCAGCAGCTCACAGAACAGGGTTGTAGGTGAAAAACTGTTTTTT TRBV28 . TRBJ1-4 .